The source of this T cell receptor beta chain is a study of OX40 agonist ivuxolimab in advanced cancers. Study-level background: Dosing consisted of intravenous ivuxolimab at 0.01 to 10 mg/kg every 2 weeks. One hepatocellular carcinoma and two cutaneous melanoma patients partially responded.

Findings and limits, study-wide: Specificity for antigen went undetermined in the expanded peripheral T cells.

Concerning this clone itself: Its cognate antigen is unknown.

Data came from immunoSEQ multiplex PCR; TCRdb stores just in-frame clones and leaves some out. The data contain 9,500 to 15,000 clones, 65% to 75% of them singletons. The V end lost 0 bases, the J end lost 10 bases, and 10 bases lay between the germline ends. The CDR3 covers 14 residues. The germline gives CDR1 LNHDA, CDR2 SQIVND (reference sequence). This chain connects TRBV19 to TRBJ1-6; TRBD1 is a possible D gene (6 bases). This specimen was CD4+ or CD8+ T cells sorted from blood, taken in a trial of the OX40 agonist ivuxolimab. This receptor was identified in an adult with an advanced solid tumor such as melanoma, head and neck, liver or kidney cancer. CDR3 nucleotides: TGTGCCAGTAGTATAGAGGCAGGGGTGTCACCCCTCCACTTT. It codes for CASSIEAGVSPLHF.